The present T cell receptor beta chain was sequenced within a study of long-term antiretroviral therapy in people with HIV (dated by TCRdb to the early 2020s). Broadly, across the study: The earliest samples were collected about a decade before the 2015 WHO recommendation for immediate ART, when ART was typically delayed until CD4 counts fell. A total of under 250 cryopreserved PBMC samples were contributed to the cohort by 30 adults with confirmed HIV infection, with samples collected serially over a mean of roughly six years (range 1-12). No cross-contamination during QIAcube processing was shown when test extractions of a monoclonal T-cell line were performed alongside about 33 polyclonal samples. A retrospective serial study tested whether ART initiation and durable HIV suppression were associated with changes in peripheral blood TRB repertoire composition and diversity. About 35% of the 30 participants with HIV were female.

Inclusion was restricted to participants for whom at least one PBMC sample before ART initiation and at least two post-ART samples were available. Every participant with HIV received treatment in the United States of America. Cryopreserved samples of about 0.95-10 million PBMC were thawed and washed before DNA extraction. At the time of the earliest PBMC sample, participants with HIV were aged between roughly 20 and 60 years. PBMC samples from each participant spanned 1-4 timepoints before ART initiation and 2-8 timepoints after ART initiation, with a median of 7 samples. For every participant, serial HIV viral load, CD4+ T-cell count, ART history and demographic data were obtained. Genomic DNA was extracted from unsorted PBMC with a Qiagen kit on a QIAcube, processed in batches of 12 samples. About this clone itself: Its antigen specificity is not known. Qualities for individual bases were not recorded, and no much larger clone is one base off.

The paper's findings and limits, for the study overall: Because PBMC availability was limited, only the TCR beta chain was sequenced, with no alpha chain pairing. Starting ART was linked to a significant rise in TRB diversity, yet even after long-term ART the diversity remained significantly lower than in transplant donor controls. The repertoire was dominated across all time points by expanded TRB clones identified before ART initiation, although this dominance was seen to fluctuate and to decrease in many PLHIV after ART. Inferences about post-ART repertoire changes are limited because no data were available on ART adherence, viral resistance or therapy changes. HIV repertoires had narrower CDR3 length ranges than controls, and the network structure suggested an antigen-experienced repertoire that shifted only slightly toward naive after ART. The samples span the years 2004 to 2017, and the ART regimens used at that time may not be as effective as current regimens. Because pre-ART samples had limited cell numbers, profiling was done on unsorted PBMC rather than on sorted CD4+ and CD8+ T cells.

V has 8 bases trimmed and J has 9 bases trimmed; junction bases matching no gene number 12. As encoded in the germline V gene, CDR1 is MNHNS while CDR2 is SASEGT. There are 15 amino acids in the CDR3, from cysteine to phenylalanine inclusive. This entry keeps only the CDR3 DNA: 45 bases, framed from base 1. The immunoSEQ hsTCRB v3.0 assay was used at survey level resolution for TRB variable region sequencing. The targeted TRB sequencing depth was about 35,000-55,000 T-cell genomes per sample. An Illumina MiSeq with a v3 150-cycle kit was used to sequence the pooled TRB libraries. The study's own analysis went as follows. Repertoire analysis ran in R within a reproducible Nextflow workflow covering QC, data transformation and analysis. LymphoSeq2, an R package for exploring AIRR-Seq data, was used to implement the custom analyses. A handful of samples that yielded fewer than 5000 total TRB sequences were excluded, so that under 200 HIV repertoires were analyzed. Among the roughly 200 retained HIV repertoires, 55 to 60 were collected before ART initiation and 129 after ART initiation. Repertoires were downsampled to 5000 TRB nucleotide sequences, with summary statistics averaged over 100 downsampling iterations. Only TRB sequences with CDR3 regions of at least seven amino acids were retained for analysis. Diversity was assessed using a clonality score derived from Shannon entropy and using the Gini coefficient. In the repertoire networks, any two of the top 5000 CDR3 amino acid sequences were connected whenever the two sequences differed by an edit distance of one. For TRB CDR3 amino acid sequences, GLIPH2 was used to predict antigen specificity groups and MHC restriction. To flag known CMV, EBV, HIV or tissue antigen associations, CDR3 amino acid sequences were matched against VDJdb and McPAS-TCR. Pre-ART, post-ART and control groups were compared with Wilcoxon signed-rank tests and Holm-Bonferroni correction. The clones in this table, taken by TCRdb from immuneACCESS, are in-frame only. Not every clone is retained; where verified, under half of the shortfall comes from an unresolved V gene, and the cause of the rest is unknown. V and J calls plus clone size are reproduced from that table; the DNA served to infer D and trimming. The sample includes under 20,000 clones, with approximately 80% observed a single time. The ten most abundant clones make up roughly 10% of the sample.

The TCR originated in a middle-aged woman with HIV. The specimen was unsorted PBMCs, collected 0.2 years after starting antiretroviral therapy. The sequence links TRBV6-1 to TRBJ2-3; 12 bases in the junction line up with TRBD2. The DNA is as follows: TGTGCCAGCGAAGAGCGGCTAGCGGGGGGGCGAACGCAGTATTTT. Translated, it reads CASEERLAGGRTQYF.